The 9 T cell receptor beta chains listed next were all sequenced from one sample in a study of regulatory T cells in long-lasting Graves disease. According to the study, TCR beta libraries were built with iRepertoire HTBI primers and CDR3-region Arm-PCR. TCRdb ran MiXCR on the multiplex PCR reads and lists one entry per CDR3 protein. The repertoire consists of about 440,000 distinct CDR3 sequences, with roughly 15% occurring once and the leading ten covering around 23%. The time point is: newly diagnosed GD, antithyroid drugs for less than 3 months. There was RNA extracted from PBMCs, and the TCR library was made from it. These data were also reused for a study on T cells in Graves' hyperthyroidism and ophthalmopathy.

Here the sequenced sample was peripheral blood mononuclear cells (PBMCs), taken at new diagnosis, from a patient treated with antithyroid drugs. These receptors all come from a woman aged 18-29 years with Graves disease.

The sample holds a few counts of this clonotype. This rearrangement joins TRBV7-2 to TRBJ1-1; 7 bases are shared with TRBD1. CDR1 is SGHTA, CDR2 FQGNSA, per germline. This CDR3 region has 13 residues. V shed 10 bases, J shed 0 bases, and the junction held 5 bases outside the gene matches. This chain's CDR3 is CATGQAMNTEAFF. CDR3 coding DNA: TGTGCCACCGGACAGGCGATGAACACTGAAGCTTTCTTT. The whole variable domain, remainder taken from reference TRBV7-2 and TRBJ1-1, is GAGVSQSPSNKVTEKGKDVELRCDPISGHTALYWYRQSLGQGLEFLIYFQGNSAPDKSGLPSDRFSAERTGGSVSTLTIQRTQQEDSAVYLCATGQAMNTEAFFGQGTRLTVV.

V and J are TRBV4-1 and TRBJ1-3; D is unclear. This CDR3 spans 15 amino acids. Germline lookup yields CDR1 MGHRA and CDR2 YSYEKL. V was clipped by 8 bases and J by 0 bases, with 14 bases between them. The CDR3 spells CASRSGGNSGNTIYF. For the CDR3, the DNA is TGCGCCAGCCGTTCGGGCGGAAACTCTGGAAACACCATATATTTT.

At least ten counts were recorded for this clonotype. V is TRBV30 and J is TRBJ2-3; D remains ambiguous. This CDR3 is built from 14 residues. Germline lookup yields CDR1 GTSNPN and CDR2 SVGIG (reference sequence). Between the trimmed V and J ends, which lost 0 bases and 1 base, there was a span of 8 bases. CDR3 sequence reads: CAWSVRLRTDTQYF. Here the CDR3 DNA reads TGTGCCTGGAGTGTTCGGCTACGCACAGATACGCAGTATTTT.

This clonotype was recorded at least ten times. The rearrangement links TRBV12-3 or TRBV12-4 to TRBJ2-5, with D possibly TRBD2 on 6 matching bases. V lost 7 bases to trimming and J lost 5 bases, with 20 bases between them. CDR3 length: 15 residues. The CDR3 sequence: CASNPGGALRETQYF. The CDR3 DNA is TGTGCCAGCAACCCCGGAGGGGCTTTACGCGAGACCCAGTACTTC.

Concerning this clonotype: An end of the junction differs from the germline gene, which may be a read error. This chain links TRBV12-3 or TRBV12-4 with TRBJ2-3; 8 bases match TRBD2. The CDR3 totals 18 residues. The CDR3 loop reads CATSDRRPGGERTDTQYF. Written as DNA, the CDR3 is TGTGCCACCAGTGATCGCAGGCCGGGGGGGGAGAGAACAGATACGCAGTATTTT.

This clonotype was observed many times. This chain links TRBV11-2 with TRBJ2-7; maybe TRBD1 (6 bases). V lost 1 base and J 2 bases, leaving 9 bases between the germline ends. Germline values: CDR1 SGHAT, CDR2 FQNNGV. The CDR3 covers 14 residues. CDR3 sequence: CASSLGQVAYEQYF. CDR3 sequence (DNA): TGTGCCAGCAGCTTAGGACAGGTGGCCTACGAGCAGTACTTC. Combining the CDR3 with reference TRBV11-2 and TRBJ2-7 gives the whole variable domain EAGVAQSPRYKIIEKRQSVAFWCNPISGHATLYWYQQILGQGPKLLIQFQNNGVVDDSQLPKDRFSAERLKGVDSTLKIQPAKLEDSAVYLCASSLGQVAYEQYFGPGTRLTVT.

This clonotype was found many times. The genes are TRBV7-2 and TRBJ2-7, with 9 bases fitting TRBD1. CDR1 and CDR2 from the germline V gene are SGHTA and FQGNSA. This CDR3 has 17 residues. Losses at the gene ends were 2 bases for V and 2 bases for J; bases not matched to a gene: 10. The chain's CDR3 is CASSLKTPGTGPYEQYF. The CDR3 region has the DNA TGTGCCAGCAGCTTAAAAACCCCCGGGACAGGGCCCTACGAGCAGTACTTC.

As for this clonotype: The CDR3 carries no conserved terminal phenylalanine or tryptophan, so it likely arises from a read error. The V and J genes are TRBV15 and TRBJ2-4; D may be TRBD2 (6 bases). The CDR3 covers 16 residues. The germline CDR1 and CDR2 sequences are LNHNV and YYDKDF (reference sequence). With 0 bases removed from V and 0 bases from J, the gap between germline ends came to 9 bases. The CDR3 sequence: CATSREGTLAKNIQYL. CDR3 in DNA: TGTGCCACCAGCAGAGAAGGGACTCTAGCCAAAAACATTCAGTACCTC.

This clonotype showed up many times. The chain links TRBV5-1 to TRBJ2-7, with 9 nucleotides matching TRBD1. The CDR3 sequence is 14 residues long. Germline-derived CDR1 and CDR2 are SGHRS and YFSETQ. J was trimmed by 5 bases and V by 3 bases; bases with no gene match: 6. The CDR3 reads CASSSGQGRHEQYF. DNA of the CDR3: TGCGCCAGCAGCTCCGGACAGGGGCGACACGAGCAGTACTTC.